These T cell receptor beta chains were read from a single sample in a study of T-cell memory formation after mild COVID-19. Using its own MiXCR run on the 5' RACE reads, TCRdb lists one record per CDR3 protein. The table records more than 450,000 distinct CDR3 sequences, about a sixth of them present only once. Input material: PBMCs or a T cell subset sorted from them (not recorded which). These receptor sequences come from an adult woman who had mild COVID-19 (a few samples of this study predate the infection). Cell type and time point are not known. The CDR3 runs from the conserved cysteine through the conserved F or W. The D gene is left open where the match is weak. Clone size is stated in some rows and not others, as once, few, many or a class when expanded.

D | length | size | J | V | DNA | CDR3
. | 16 | . | TRBJ2-3 | TRBV7-9 | TGTGCCAGCAGCTTATATGTCGGCGGCCTCACAGATACGCAGTATTTT | CASSLYVGGLTDTQYF
. | 14 | . | TRBJ2-5 | TRBV12-3/TRBV12-4 | TGTGCCAGCAGCTCGTCCTTACAGTTTGAGACCCAGTACTTC | CASSSSLQFETQYF
. | 14 | few | TRBJ1-3 | TRBV7-9 | TGTGCCAGCAGCTACGACAGGATTGGAAACACCATATATTTT | CASSYDRIGNTIYF
. | 16 | . | TRBJ1-6 | TRBV27 | TGTGCCAGCAGTTTGTTACAGAGCTCCTATAATTCACCCCTCCACTTT | CASSLLQSSYNSPLHF
TRBD1 | 15 | few | TRBJ1-5 | TRBV9 | TGTGCCAGCAGCGCCTCGACAGGGGTTAATCAGCCCCAGCATTTT | CASSASTGVNQPQHF
. | 15 | . | TRBJ2-7 | TRBV20-1 | TGCAGTGCTAGAGATCCGGGACGGACAACCTACGAGCAGTACTTC | CSARDPGRTTYEQYF
. | 11 | . | TRBJ1-1 | TRBV5-4 | TGTGCCAGCAGGTTAGGACAGGAAGCTTTCTTT | CASRLGQEAFF
. | 17 | . | TRBJ1-1 | TRBV7-9 | TGTGCCAGCAGCTTGCTGCGCCTGGGACGGTTGAACACTGAAGCTTTCTTT | CASSLLRLGRLNTEAFF
TRBD2 | 19 | few | TRBJ2-5 | TRBV11-2 | TGTGCCAGCAGCTTGTTTCCTCGTAGCGGGAGGGCCCTCGGTGAGACCCAGTACTTC | CASSLFPRSGRALGETQYF
TRBD1 | 14 | many | TRBJ1-4 | TRBV7-8 | TGTGCCAGCAGCCGGGACAGGGCAAATGAAAAACTGTTTTTT | CASSRDRANEKLFF
. | 13 | . | TRBJ2-5 | TRBV19 | TGTGCCAGTAGTACGACAGTCCTGGAGACCCAGTACTTC | CASSTTVLETQYF
. | 13 | few | TRBJ2-3 | TRBV29-1 | TGCAGCGTGAGTGGGGGGCAGGGAGATACGCAGTATTTT | CSVSGGQGDTQYF
. | 15 | . | TRBJ1-1 | TRBV6-2/TRBV6-3 | TGTGCCAGCAGGCTGGGAGGGGGACCTAACACTGAAGCTTTCTTT | CASRLGGGPNTEAFF
. | 15 | few | TRBJ1-1 | TRBV5-4 | TGTGCCAGCAGCTTGGGGTCGGGGGAGAACACTGAAGCTTTCTTT | CASSLGSGENTEAFF
TRBD1 | 16 | . | TRBJ1-4 | TRBV5-1 | TGCGCCAGCAGCTCGGACAGGCTCTCAACTAATGAAAAACTGTTTTTT | CASSSDRLSTNEKLFF
TRBD2 | 16 | few | TRBJ2-3 | TRBV5-1 | TGCGCCAGCAGCTTGATAGTCGGGGGGGCAACAGATACGCAGTATTTT | CASSLIVGGATDTQYF
. | 12 | . | TRBJ2-5 | TRBV29-1 | TGCAGCGTTGAATTGTACCAAGAGACCCAGTACTTC | CSVELYQETQYF
. | 14 | few | TRBJ1-5 | TRBV6-5 | TGTGCCAGCAGTTACGGACGGGGGTATCAGCCCCAGCATTTT | CASSYGRGYQPQHF
TRBD2 | 15 | few | TRBJ2-1 | TRBV6-2/TRBV6-3 | TGTGCCAGCAGTTACTTGGAGGCGGGAGCGGGAAAGCAGTTCTTC | CASSYLEAGAGKQFF
. | 14 | . | TRBJ2-1 | TRBV5-1 | TGCGCCAGCTCGTGGTACAACTCCTACAATGAGCAGTTCTTC | CASSWYNSYNEQFF
TRBD2 | 17 | few | TRBJ2-1 | TRBV5-6 | TGTGCCAGCAGCGTTGTGGCCCTTAGCGGGAGGGCAGATGAGCAGTTCTTC | CASSVVALSGRADEQFF
TRBD2 | 18 | . | TRBJ2-3 | TRBV11-2 | TGTGCCAGCAGCCCCTGGACTAGCGGGAGGTCCCTCACAGATACGCAGTATTTT | CASSPWTSGRSLTDTQYF
. | 13 | . | TRBJ2-7 | TRBV9 | TGTGCCAGCAGCCCCCGTCCGGAGTCCGAGCAGTACTTC | CASSPRPESEQYF
. | 13 | . | TRBJ2-3 | TRBV2 | TGTGCCAGCAGTCGGGACTTCGGAGATACGCAGTATTTT | CASSRDFGDTQYF
TRBD1 | 15 | few | TRBJ1-4 | TRBV5-5 | TGTGCCAGCAGGAGGGGACAGGGGTCTAATGAAAAACTGTTTTTT | CASRRGQGSNEKLFF
TRBD2 | 15 | . | TRBJ2-1 | TRBV5-1 | TGCGCCAGCAGCTTGATTAGCGGGGGAGACAATGAGCAGTTCTTC | CASSLISGGDNEQFF
TRBD2 | 16 | . | TRBJ2-4 | TRBV5-1 | TGCGCCAGCAGCCCGACTAGCGGGGGGTTCGAAAACATTCAGTACTTC | CASSPTSGGFENIQYF
. | 14 | . | TRBJ2-3 | TRBV19 | TGTGCCAGTAAAAGGGGGGCAGCCACAGATACGCAGTATTTT | CASKRGAATDTQYF
. | 17 | few | TRBJ2-5 | TRBV7-8 | TGTGCCAGCAGCTTCCCGGACTCAGGCCATGCCCTGGAGACCCAGTACTTC | CASSFPDSGHALETQYF
. | 16 | few | TRBJ2-7 | TRBV5-5 | TGTGCCAGCAGCTTGGTTGGGGGGATGTCGTCCTACGAGCAGTACTTC | CASSLVGGMSSYEQYF
. | 14 | . | TRBJ2-3 | TRBV13 | TGTGCCAGCAAACTGAGGGGGATCACAGATACGCAGTATTTT | CASKLRGITDTQYF
. | 13 | few | TRBJ1-1 | TRBV12-3/TRBV12-4 | TGTGCCAGCAGCAACAGGTTTTCGACTGAAGCTTTCTTT | CASSNRFSTEAFF
. | 12 | few | TRBJ2-1 | TRBV28 | TGTGCCAGCAGTTTATGGACCTCTGAGCAGTTCTTC | CASSLWTSEQFF
. | 12 | . | TRBJ1-5 | TRBV12-3/TRBV12-4 | TGTGCCAGCAGTTTACCGTCGCATCCCCAGCATTTT | CASSLPSHPQHF
. | 12 | few | TRBJ2-4 | TRBV14 | TGTGCCAGCAGCCAAGCAAGTGACATTCAGTACTTC | CASSQASDIQYF
TRBD1 | 15 | . | TRBJ2-5 | TRBV7-9 | TGTGCCAGCAGCTTAGATCCAGGGGGTGGTGAGACCCAGTACTTC | CASSLDPGGGETQYF
. | 11 | many | TRBJ1-4 | TRBV29-1 | TGCAGCGTTAACTTGGGTGGAACAGCCCTTTTT | CSVNLGGTALF
. | 13 | few | TRBJ1-1 | TRBV7-8 | TGTGCCAGCAGCTTCCAAAGCTCCACTGAAGCTTTCTTT | CASSFQSSTEAFF
TRBD2 | 15 | few | TRBJ2-1 | TRBV15 | TGTGCCACCAGCAGGGAACCGGGACTAGCGAATGAGCAGTTCTTC | CATSREPGLANEQFF